This T cell receptor beta chain was found in a study of beta chain features in type 1 diabetes. Study-wide results and caveats: Among all four CD4+ subsets, Type 1 diabetes patients had TCRB CDR3s that were moderately but significantly shorter.

cDNA synthesis used the whole RNA isolate, giving expressed TCRB sequences. The method was immunoSEQ multiplex PCR; TCRdb's version includes in-frame clones alone and lacks a portion of them. The sample shows about 410,000 clones, 11% to 15% of them seen only once. Germline CDR1 is MNHNY and CDR2 is SVGAGI (reference sequence). The germline V and J ends were trimmed by 2 bases and 8 bases, with 12 bases remaining between them. The CDR3 length is 13 residues. The sample holds a few counts of this clone. Its antigen is still unknown. Sequenced sample: naive CD4+ T cells from blood. The receptor was derived from a young man in good health. The J gene is TRBJ1-1, the V gene TRBV6-6, with a weak D call TRBD1 (6 bases). CDR3 sequence (DNA): TGTGCCAGCAGTTACCCGCCAGGGGCCGAAGCTTTCTTT. Protein: CASSYPPGAEAFF.